The entry below describes one T cell receptor (beta chain). Its specific antigen is unknown. Base quality data are lacking; no much larger clone is found one base away. This entry comes from a study of CD4+ T cells in melanoma (dated 2022 in TCRdb). General notes on the study: The study investigated neoantigen-specific CD4+ T cells in human melanoma. General conclusions and limits of the study: Neoantigen-specific CD4+ T cells in melanoma were reported to show diverse differentiation states. The report described a correlation between neoantigen-specific CD4+ T cells and the function of CD8+ T cells, macrophages and B cells.

The donors were melanoma patients. Between the V and J ends, shortened by 5 bases and 4 bases respectively, the junction contains 12 bases. Reading the germline V gene (reference sequence) gives CDR1 SGHKS and CDR2 YYEKEE. The cysteine opens and the phenylalanine closes a CDR3 of 13 amino acids. The kept DNA is CDR3 alone, 39 bases in frame from the first base. The method was the immunoSEQ multiplex PCR assay. The clones in this table, taken by TCRdb from immuneACCESS, are in-frame only. Not every clone is retained; where verified, under half of the shortfall comes from an unresolved V gene, and the cause of the rest is unknown. This sample is represented by 13,000 to 15,000 clones; 60% to 80% of them were singletons. 14% of the sample is held by the ten biggest clonotypes.

Sequencing input: cells from a culture (not recorded whether cultured in vitro). This TCR came from a human donor with melanoma. The rearranged segments are TRBV5-5 and TRBJ1-2, with TRBD1 perhaps the D gene, on 5 matching bases. The CDR3 has the sequence CASRPQGSYGYTF. The nucleotide sequence reads as follows: TGTGCCAGCAGGCCTCAGGGCTCCTATGGCTACACCTTC.